These T cell receptor beta chains were read from a single sample in a study of cytomegalovirus exposure and HLA in healthy donors. Clones were sequenced by immunoSEQ multiplex PCR, and TCRdb holds only the in-frame ones, with some missing. Of 150,000 to 200,000 clones listed, about 80% are singletons. Input material: PBMCs. These receptors were obtained from a female donor in good health and CMV-seronegative. Each CDR3 is given with its conserved first and last residue. The D gene is left open where the match is weak. Clone size is stated in some rows and not others, as once, few, many or a class when expanded.

D gene: TRBD1
J gene: TRBJ2-1
clone size: -
V gene: TRBV5-1
CDR3 DNA: TGCGCCAGCAGCCCAGCGACAGGGGGCTACAATGAGCAGTTCTTC
CDR3 protein: CASSPATGGYNEQFF

D gene: TRBD2
J gene: TRBJ2-1
clone size: -
V gene: TRBV5-1
CDR3 DNA: TGCGCCAGCAGCTTTAGCGGGAGGGCCTTACCCCACAACAATGAGCAGTTCTTC
CDR3 protein: CASSFSGRALPHNNEQFF

D gene: TRBD2
J gene: TRBJ2-3
clone size: -
V gene: TRBV2
CDR3 DNA: TGTGCCGGGAGGAGTGAGCGGGAGCAAGTCACAGATACGCAGTATTTT
CDR3 protein: CAGRSEREQVTDTQYF

D gene: TRBD2
J gene: TRBJ2-3
clone size: -
V gene: TRBV10-3
CDR3 DNA: TGTGCCATCAGTGAGTCCAGCGGGAGAGGCCCCGATACGCAGTATTTT
CDR3 protein: CAISESSGRGPDTQYF

D gene: TRBD2
J gene: TRBJ2-1
clone size: -
V gene: TRBV4-2
CDR3 DNA: TGTGCCAGCAGCTCGACTAGCGGGAGCTACAATGAGCAGTTCTTC
CDR3 protein: CASSSTSGSYNEQFF

D gene: -
J gene: TRBJ2-1
clone size: -
V gene: TRBV6-1
CDR3 DNA: TGTGCCAGCAGTGAAGTGGCCGAGCAGTTCTTC
CDR3 protein: CASSEVAEQFF

D gene: TRBD1
J gene: TRBJ2-2
clone size: -
V gene: TRBV9
CDR3 DNA: TGTGCCAGCAGCGTAGCAGGGGGCAGGGACACCGGGGAGCTGTTTTTT
CDR3 protein: CASSVAGGRDTGELFF

D gene: -
J gene: TRBJ2-5
clone size: -
V gene: TRBV6-6
CDR3 DNA: TGTGCCAGCAGTTATACCCAGGGACTCCGCCAAGAGACCCAGTACTTC
CDR3 protein: CASSYTQGLRQETQYF

D gene: TRBD1
J gene: TRBJ1-2
clone size: -
V gene: TRBV7-2
CDR3 DNA: TGTGCCAGCAGCGAGGCCGGGACAGGAGACTATGGCTACACCTTC
CDR3 protein: CASSEAGTGDYGYTF

D gene: -
J gene: TRBJ1-1
clone size: -
V gene: TRBV6-1
CDR3 DNA: TGTGCCAGCAGGAGAACACAGGGAATGAACACTGAAGCTTTCTTT
CDR3 protein: CASRRTQGMNTEAFF

D gene: TRBD2
J gene: TRBJ2-5
clone size: -
V gene: TRBV29-1
CDR3 DNA: TGCAGCGTCGGGTCGGGAGGAGGAGAGACCCAGTACTTC
CDR3 protein: CSVGSGGGETQYF

D gene: -
J gene: TRBJ1-2
clone size: -
V gene: TRBV6-1
CDR3 DNA: TGTGCCAGCAGTAGTAACCCAGCGAACTATGGCTACACCTTC
CDR3 protein: CASSSNPANYGYTF

D gene: TRBD1
J gene: TRBJ1-4
clone size: -
V gene: TRBV7-9
CDR3 DNA: TGTGCCAGCAGCTTAGCCTCTCCCGGGACAGGGGCTGAAAAACTGTTTTTT
CDR3 protein: CASSLASPGTGAEKLFF

D gene: -
J gene: TRBJ1-5
clone size: -
V gene: TRBV19
CDR3 DNA: TGTGCCAGCACCGACAGAAATCAGCCCCAGCATTTT
CDR3 protein: CASTDRNQPQHF

D gene: -
J gene: TRBJ1-5
clone size: once
V gene: TRBV30
CDR3 DNA: TGTGCCTGGAAGGGGGGGAGGGATCAGCCCCAGCATTTT
CDR3 protein: CAWKGGRDQPQHF

D gene: TRBD2
J gene: TRBJ2-5
clone size: -
V gene: TRBV2
CDR3 DNA: TGTGCCAGCAAAAGGGGGACCGGGACTAGTCCTGTTGAGACCCAGTACTTC
CDR3 protein: CASKRGTGTSPVETQYF

D gene: TRBD1
J gene: TRBJ1-1
clone size: -
V gene: TRBV9
CDR3 DNA: TGTGCCAGCAGCCTAACAGGGGGCTGGACTGAAGCTTTCTTT
CDR3 protein: CASSLTGGWTEAFF

D gene: -
J gene: TRBJ2-5
clone size: -
V gene: TRBV4-2
CDR3 DNA: TGTGCCAGCAGCACTACGTCGACGGCAGCAACCCAGTACTTC
CDR3 protein: CASSTTSTAATQYF

D gene: -
J gene: TRBJ1-2
clone size: -
V gene: TRBV5-4
CDR3 DNA: TGTGCCAGCAGCCCGTCGGGAGGGGGTGGGACTAACTATGGCTACACCTTC
CDR3 protein: CASSPSGGGGTNYGYTF

D gene: TRBD1
J gene: TRBJ1-2
clone size: -
V gene: TRBV7-9
CDR3 DNA: TGTGCCAGCAGCCGGGACAGGGATGGCTACACCTTC
CDR3 protein: CASSRDRDGYTF

D gene: TRBD2
J gene: TRBJ2-3
clone size: -
V gene: TRBV30
CDR3 DNA: TGTGCCTGGAGTGTATGGACTAGCGGGAGAACAGATACGCAGTATTTT
CDR3 protein: CAWSVWTSGRTDTQYF

D gene: TRBD2
J gene: TRBJ2-1
clone size: -
V gene: TRBV5-6
CDR3 DNA: TGTGCCAGCAGCATGAGACTAGCGGTCTCCTACAATGAGCAGTTCTTC
CDR3 protein: CASSMRLAVSYNEQFF

D gene: TRBD1
J gene: TRBJ1-1
clone size: -
V gene: TRBV19
CDR3 DNA: TGTGCCAGTAGTAGCGGGACCAGGGGGAGCGGGAACACTGAAGCTTTCTTT
CDR3 protein: CASSSGTRGSGNTEAFF

D gene: TRBD2
J gene: TRBJ2-7
clone size: -
V gene: TRBV5-1
CDR3 DNA: TGCGCCAGCAGCTTTTTAGCGGGGGCCTACGAGCAGTACTTC
CDR3 protein: CASSFLAGAYEQYF

D gene: -
J gene: TRBJ2-3
clone size: -
V gene: TRBV30
CDR3 DNA: TGTGCCTGGAGTTCGGGGTACGGGGTCACAGATACGCAGTATTTT
CDR3 protein: CAWSSGYGVTDTQYF

D gene: -
J gene: TRBJ2-2
clone size: once
V gene: TRBV29-1
CDR3 DNA: TGCAGCGTTGGGCGGTCGAACACCGGGGAGCTGTTTTTT
CDR3 protein: CSVGRSNTGELFF

D gene: TRBD1
J gene: TRBJ2-7
clone size: few
V gene: TRBV2
CDR3 DNA: TGTGCCAGCAAGTCGGACAGGGCCCCCTACGAGCAGTACTTC
CDR3 protein: CASKSDRAPYEQYF

D gene: -
J gene: TRBJ1-2
clone size: -
V gene: TRBV19
CDR3 DNA: TGTGCCAGTACGTGGGACAACTACAACTATGGCTACACCTTC
CDR3 protein: CASTWDNYNYGYTF

D gene: TRBD2
J gene: TRBJ2-7
clone size: once
V gene: TRBV5-5
CDR3 DNA: TGTGCCAGCAGCTTTACGGGACTAGCGGTCTACGAGCAGTACTTC
CDR3 protein: CASSFTGLAVYEQYF

D gene: -
J gene: TRBJ1-5
clone size: -
V gene: TRBV19
CDR3 DNA: TGTGCCAGTAGTACAGTTCTAGTGGGGGGAAGGAGCAATCAGCCCCAGCATTTT
CDR3 protein: CASSTVLVGGRSNQPQHF

D gene: -
J gene: TRBJ1-4
clone size: -
V gene: TRBV5-5
CDR3 DNA: TGTGCCAGCAACAACCGAAGGACAGATAATGAAAAACTGTTTTTT
CDR3 protein: CASNNRRTDNEKLFF

D gene: TRBD2
J gene: TRBJ2-5
clone size: -
V gene: TRBV5-1
CDR3 DNA: TGCGCCAGCAGGTGGGCTAGCGGGGGCCTAGAGACCCAGTACTTC
CDR3 protein: CASRWASGGLETQYF

D gene: -
J gene: TRBJ1-1
clone size: -
V gene: TRBV5-1
CDR3 DNA: TGCGCCAGCACCCTGATGGTAGGTGGCGGGAACACTGAAGCTTTCTTT
CDR3 protein: CASTLMVGGGNTEAFF

D gene: -
J gene: TRBJ2-1
clone size: few
V gene: TRBV5-1
CDR3 DNA: TGCGCCAGCAGCCTGGCGGGGAACGAGCAGTTCTTC
CDR3 protein: CASSLAGNEQFF

D gene: -
J gene: TRBJ2-5
clone size: -
V gene: TRBV30
CDR3 DNA: TGTGCCTGGATGAGGTACGAGACCCAGTACTTC
CDR3 protein: CAWMRYETQYF

D gene: -
J gene: TRBJ1-2
clone size: -
V gene: TRBV27
CDR3 DNA: TGTGCCAGCAGTTTGTCAGTCAACTATGGCTACACCTTC
CDR3 protein: CASSLSVNYGYTF

D gene: -
J gene: TRBJ1-5
clone size: -
V gene: TRBV6-6
CDR3 DNA: TGTGCCAGCGGAGCCCGATTTTATAGCAATCAGCCCCAGCATTTT
CDR3 protein: CASGARFYSNQPQHF

D gene: TRBD2
J gene: TRBJ2-3
clone size: -
V gene: TRBV19
CDR3 DNA: TGTGCCAGTAGTACATCGACTAGCGGCACAGATACGCAGTATTTT
CDR3 protein: CASSTSTSGTDTQYF